Listed below are T cell receptor beta chains from one sample, sequenced in a study of shared clonotypes between healthy human individuals. Using immunoSEQ multiplex PCR, the repertoire was profiled, and TCRdb retains in-frame clones only, with some absent. Of roughly 500,000 clones in the sample, approximately 79% were seen once. Sequences were obtained from PBMCs. These receptors all come from a woman in her thirties or forties in good health. Some clones in this sample may be carry-over from other donors' samples. Both conserved end residues are part of each CDR3. Fields, in order: J gene, V gene, D gene, clone size, CDR3 length, CDR3 DNA, CDR3 protein. The D gene is left open where the match is weak. Some rows mark clone size as missing; the rest say once, few, many or name a class of expanded clone.

TRBJ2-1 | TRBV6-4 | - | few | 16 | TGTGCCAGCAGTGACCGACTGAGCCCCGCCATCAATGAGCAGTTCTTC | CASSDRLSPAINEQFF
TRBJ2-1 | TRBV19 | - | - | 12 | TGTGCCAGTACCTCCCCCGCGGGTGAGCAGTTCTTC | CASTSPAGEQFF
TRBJ1-2 | TRBV28 | - | - | 13 | TGTGCCAGCAGCCCCACAGCACTCTATGGCTACACCTTC | CASSPTALYGYTF
TRBJ2-5 | TRBV6-5 | TRBD1 | once | 14 | TGTGCCAGCAGTTACTCGGACAGGGGAAGGGCCCAGTACTTC | CASSYSDRGRAQYF
TRBJ1-2 | TRBV6-1 | - | - | 14 | TGTGCCAGCAGTGAATCAGGAGCTAACTATGGCTACACCTTC | CASSESGANYGYTF
TRBJ2-7 | TRBV5-6 | TRBD2 | - | 15 | TGTGCCAGCAGCTTGTATGCTAGCGGAATCTACGAGCAGTACTTC | CASSLYASGIYEQYF
TRBJ1-1 | TRBV28 | - | - | 13 | TGTGCCAGCACCCTCTTCCTGAACACTGAAGCTTTCTTT | CASTLFLNTEAFF
TRBJ1-1 | TRBV11-2 | - | - | 15 | TGTGCCAGCAGCTTCCGGGTGGTTGCGAACACTGAAGCTTTCTTT | CASSFRVVANTEAFF
TRBJ1-4 | TRBV10-3 | - | few | 15 | TGTGCCATCAGTGAGGGACAGCCAACTAATGAAAAACTGTTTTTT | CAISEGQPTNEKLFF
TRBJ1-2 | TRBV9 | TRBD1 | - | 14 | TGTGCCAGCAGCGGCGACAGGGGACGATATGGCTACACCTTC | CASSGDRGRYGYTF
TRBJ2-7 | TRBV19 | TRBD1 | - | 14 | TGTGCCAGTAGTGACAGGGGGCTGACCTACGAGCAGTACTTC | CASSDRGLTYEQYF
TRBJ1-5 | TRBV6-1 | - | - | 15 | TGTGCCAGCAGTGAGGCTCAGGGGTTAGGTCAGCCCCAGCATTTT | CASSEAQGLGQPQHF
TRBJ2-3 | TRBV29-1 | TRBD2 | - | 17 | TGCAGCGTTGACCCCCCCCAAGCGGGAGCCTACTCAGATACGCAGTATTTT | CSVDPPQAGAYSDTQYF
TRBJ2-7 | TRBV5-1 | - | - | 15 | TGCGCCAGCAGTCCACAGGGATCCAACTCCTACGAGCAGTACTTC | CASSPQGSNSYEQYF
TRBJ2-5 | TRBV29-1 | - | - | 11 | TGCAGCGTGGGGGAACAAGAGACCCAGTACTTC | CSVGEQETQYF
TRBJ2-7 | TRBV7-2 | TRBD2 | - | 17 | TGTGCCAGCAGCTTAGTGGCTAGCGGGAGGGTGGAGAACGAGCAGTACTTC | CASSLVASGRVENEQYF
TRBJ1-2 | TRBV28 | - | - | 11 | TGTGCCAGCAGTTTCGCGCAGGGCTACACCTTC | CASSFAQGYTF
TRBJ1-1 | TRBV5-4 | TRBD1 | once | 13 | TGTGCCAGCAGCTACAGGGGAGGGGCTGAAGCTTTCTTT | CASSYRGGAEAFF
TRBJ2-7 | TRBV28 | - | - | 15 | TGTGCCAGCAGTTTAGGGGGTGGGCAGGTCTACGAGCAGTACTTC | CASSLGGGQVYEQYF
TRBJ2-5 | TRBV6-1 | - | - | 14 | TGTGCCAGCAGCCAGATAAGGCCCCAAGAGACCCAGTACTTC | CASSQIRPQETQYF
TRBJ2-5 | TRBV10-3 | TRBD1 | once | 14 | TGTGCCATCAGCCCACAGACAGGGGGAGAGACCCAGTACTTC | CAISPQTGGETQYF
TRBJ1-4 | TRBV5-1 | - | - | 15 | TGCGCCAGCAGCTTGGACCCGGGGGCGAATGAAAAACTGTTTTTT | CASSLDPGANEKLFF
TRBJ2-1 | TRBV5-4 | - | - | 13 | TGTGCCAGCAGGATAAATAGCTACAATGAGCAGTTCTTC | CASRINSYNEQFF
TRBJ1-2 | TRBV7-6 | - | - | 16 | TGTGCCAGCAGCACAATTGATGAATCTCGAAAGAATGGCTACACCTTC | CASSTIDESRKNGYTF
TRBJ2-1 | TRBV14 | - | - | 15 | TGTGCCAGCAGCCAGATAGGGGGGGCTTACAATGAGCAGTTCTTC | CASSQIGGAYNEQFF
TRBJ1-3 | TRBV28 | - | - | 14 | TGTGCCAGCAGTTTATCAGGGGCCGGAAACACCATATATTTT | CASSLSGAGNTIYF
TRBJ2-1 | TRBV28 | - | - | 12 | TGTGCCAGCAAAGAGGGCCCCAATGAGCAGTTCTTC | CASKEGPNEQFF
TRBJ2-5 | TRBV5-1 | TRBD2 | - | 16 | TGCGCCAGCAGCTTCCCGGGACTAGCGGAACAAGAGACCCAGTACTTC | CASSFPGLAEQETQYF
TRBJ2-7 | TRBV5-4 | - | - | 13 | TGTGCCAGCAGCCCAACAGGGACCTACGAGCAGTACTTC | CASSPTGTYEQYF
TRBJ2-1 | TRBV19 | TRBD2 | few | 14 | TGTGCCAGTAGTATTGGGACTAGCGGTGTTGAGCAGTTCTTC | CASSIGTSGVEQFF
TRBJ2-5 | TRBV19 | TRBD1 | few | 13 | TGTGCCAGTCGGGACAGGGGGCATGAGACCCAGTACTTC | CASRDRGHETQYF
TRBJ2-2 | TRBV14 | - | few | 14 | TGTGCCAGCAGTCCCCTTTGGGGAACCGGGGAGCTGTTTTTT | CASSPLWGTGELFF
TRBJ1-4 | TRBV9 | - | many | 15 | TGTGCCAGCAGCGTAGGTGGCAGAAGAAATGAAAAACTGTTTTTT | CASSVGGRRNEKLFF
TRBJ2-7 | TRBV5-6 | - | few | 15 | TGTGCCAGCAGCCTACACGGACGGCTAGCCTACGAGCAGTACTTC | CASSLHGRLAYEQYF
TRBJ2-5 | TRBV30 | - | - | 14 | TGTGCCTGGAGCGAGGGCCAGCCCCAAGAGACCCAGTACTTC | CAWSEGQPQETQYF
TRBJ2-2 | TRBV19 | - | few | 13 | TGTGCCAGTAGTATAGCCCACACCGGGGAGCTGTTTTTT | CASSIAHTGELFF
TRBJ1-1 | TRBV30 | - | - | 14 | TGTGCCTGGAGTTCCCCCCGTAGGGACGCTGAAGCTTTCTTT | CAWSSPRRDAEAFF
TRBJ2-1 | TRBV4-3 | - | - | 15 | TGCGCCAGCAGCCGCACGGGCGGACCCTACAATGAGCAGTTCTTC | CASSRTGGPYNEQFF
TRBJ2-7 | TRBV19 | TRBD2 | few | 17 | TGTGCCAGTCACGGGACTAGCGGGAGTTACGGGACCTACGAGCAGTACTTC | CASHGTSGSYGTYEQYF
TRBJ2-7 | TRBV6-5 | TRBD2 | - | 15 | TGTGCCAGCAGTTACGCGCTAGCGGGAGCCCGGGAGCAGTACTTC | CASSYALAGAREQYF
TRBJ2-3 | TRBV7-9 | - | - | 12 | TGTGCCAGCAGCTTAGTTGCAGATACGCAGTATTTT | CASSLVADTQYF
TRBJ2-5 | TRBV2 | TRBD2 | - | 14 | TGTGCCAGCAGTGATCGGGGGGAGTGGGAGACCCAGTACTTC | CASSDRGEWETQYF
TRBJ2-3 | TRBV5-6 | - | - | 12 | TGTGCCAGCAGCGGACGTGGAGATACGCAGTATTTT | CASSGRGDTQYF
TRBJ2-5 | TRBV5-6 | TRBD2 | - | 17 | TGTGCCAGCAGCCATCTTTATAGCGGGCCCGCCCAAGAGACCCAGTACTTC | CASSHLYSGPAQETQYF
TRBJ2-1 | TRBV10-1 | - | few | 14 | TGCGCCAGCCCTCAGGGACTTTCATACAATGAGCAGTTCTTC | CASPQGLSYNEQFF
TRBJ1-2 | TRBV27 | - | - | 15 | TGTGCCAGCAGTCCGGACGGGGAGGGCAGGAATGGCTACACCTTC | CASSPDGEGRNGYTF
TRBJ2-1 | TRBV25-1 | - | - | 15 | TGTGCCAGCAGTGAGTCGGGGAGCCACTACAATGAGCAGTTCTTC | CASSESGSHYNEQFF